These T cell receptor beta chains were read from a single sample in a study of Graves' ophthalmopathy and Graves' hyperthyroidism. MiXCR, applied by TCRdb to the multiplex PCR reads, yields one record per CDR3 protein. The sample has about 1.2 million distinct CDR3 sequences, approximately 35% seen once. Sample: peripheral blood or thyroid tissue (not recorded which). The receptors stem from an adult man with Graves' hyperthyroidism. Both conserved end residues are part of each CDR3. The D gene is left open where the match is weak. The size entry is marked missing in some rows and otherwise reads once, few, many or a size class.

-,-,TRBJ2-7,TRBV11-2,CASSLVGRGGHEQYF,TGTGCCAGCAGCTTAGTGGGCAGGGGAGGGCACGAGCAGTACTTC
-,many,TRBJ2-7,TRBV7-8,CASSLEFSSSYEQYF,TGTGCCAGCAGCTTAGAATTCAGTTCAAGCTACGAGCAGTACTTC
TRBD1,many,TRBJ1-2,TRBV24-1,CATSDGTGYGYTF,TGTGCCACCAGCGACGGGACAGGCTATGGCTACACCTTC
-,many,TRBJ2-5,TRBV7-2,CASGVREEDRVQETQYF,TGTGCCAGCGGAGTACGGGAGGAGGACAGGGTACAAGAGACCCAGTACTTC
TRBD1,many,TRBJ1-5,TRBV20-1,CSASETGGKPQHF,TGCAGTGCCTCTGAGACAGGGGGAAAGCCCCAGCATTTT
-,-,TRBJ2-6,TRBV2,CASSEREGANVLTF,TGTGCCAGCAGTGAAAGGGAAGGGGCCAACGTCCTGACTTTC
TRBD1,-,TRBJ1-6,TRBV10-3,CAISDLTGGNSPLHF,TGTGCCATCAGTGATCTTACAGGGGGCAATTCACCCCTCCACTTT
-,-,TRBJ2-2,TRBV7-2,CASSLLGGTNTGELFF,TGTGCCAGCAGCCTATTGGGGGGCACGAACACCGGGGAGCTGTTTTTT
TRBD1,-,TRBJ1-2,TRBV7-3,CASSPGTGDFRGYTF,TGTGCCAGCAGCCCCGGGACAGGGGATTTCAGGGGCTACACCTTC
TRBD1,-,TRBJ2-6,TRBV12-3/TRBV12-4,CASRDDRVGANVLTF,TGTGCCAGCAGAGACGACAGGGTTGGGGCCAACGTCCTGACTTTC
-,-,TRBJ1-2,TRBV10-3,CACRGTENYGYTF,TGTGCCTGCAGGGGAACAGAGAACTATGGCTACACCTTC
-,-,TRBJ2-7,TRBV19,CASSIRAYSYEQYF,TGTGCCAGTAGTATTCGGGCCTATTCCTACGAGCAGTACTTC
-,few,TRBJ2-3,TRBV9,CASSGSVGSSTDTQYF,TGTGCCAGCAGCGGGAGCGTGGGGTCTAGCACAGATACGCAGTATTTT
-,once,TRBJ1-2,TRBV28,CASTSMGIGGYTF,TGTGCCAGCACGTCGATGGGGATCGGTGGCTACACCTTC
TRBD1,many,TRBJ1-2,TRBV20-1,CSAGDSYGYTF,TGCAGTGCTGGGGACAGCTATGGCTACACCTTC
TRBD2,-,TRBJ2-7,TRBV7-9,CASSLVSSGFHYEQYF,TGTGCCAGCAGCTTAGTATCTAGCGGGTTCCACTACGAGCAGTACTTC
-,many,TRBJ1-3,TRBV5-1,CASSLDRGHTIYF,TGCGCCAGCAGCTTGGATCGGGGACACACCATATATTTT
TRBD1,-,TRBJ2-1,TRBV29-1,CSVDLTGGENEQFF,TGCAGCGTTGATTTGACAGGGGGCGAAAATGAGCAGTTCTTC
TRBD2,few,TRBJ2-3,TRBV25-1,CASSLLAGGTDTQYF,TGTGCCAGCAGTTTACTAGCGGGAGGGACAGATACGCAGTATTTT
TRBD1,many,TRBJ2-5,TRBV20-1,CSASQGARETQYF,TGCAGTGCTTCCCAGGGGGCGAGGGAGACCCAGTACTTC
TRBD1,once,TRBJ2-6,TRBV29-1,CSVAGTGGYGANVLTF,TGCAGCGTCGCCGGGACAGGGGGGTATGGGGCCAACGTCCTGACTTTC
-,-,TRBJ1-2,TRBV9,CASSVKVADSRYGYTF,TGTGCCAGCAGCGTTAAAGTTGCCGATTCTAGGTATGGCTACACCTTC
-,many,TRBJ2-5,TRBV12-3/TRBV12-4,CASSLSGGRETQYF,TGTGCCAGCAGTTTATCGGGCGGGCGAGAGACCCAGTACTTC
-,many,TRBJ1-1,TRBV24-1,CATSDLKSHPNTEAFF,TGTGCCACCAGTGATTTGAAATCGCACCCGAACACTGAAGCTTTCTTT
TRBD2,few,TRBJ2-5,TRBV10-3,CAISEKVAGETQYF,TGTGCCATCAGTGAGAAGGTAGCGGGAGAGACCCAGTACTTC
TRBD1,many,TRBJ1-5,TRBV5-1,CASSLGTGQSNQPQHF,TGCGCCAGCAGCTTGGGTACGGGACAGAGCAATCAGCCCCAGCATTTT
-,-,TRBJ1-5,TRBV10-3,CAISESITGSNQPQHF,TGTGCCATCAGTGAGTCGATTACCGGTAGCAATCAGCCCCAGCATTTT
-,few,TRBJ1-6,TRBV28,CASTVPLADNSPLHF,TGTGCCAGCACCGTGCCCCTCGCGGATAATTCACCCCTCCACTTT
-,-,TRBJ2-2,TRBV12-3/TRBV12-4,CAGSPSAGSGGELFF,TGTGCCGGCAGTCCTTCTGCAGGGTCGGGCGGGGAGCTGTTTTTT
-,-,TRBJ1-1,TRBV10-2,CASRVAGPNTEAFF,TGCGCCAGCAGAGTGGCCGGACCGAACACTGAAGCTTTCTTT
TRBD1,-,TRBJ1-6,TRBV2,CASKKRGDRTPHF,TGTGCCAGCAAGAAGCGGGGGGACAGGACCCCCCACTTT
TRBD1,many,TRBJ1-6,TRBV10-3,CAISELLGTGGYNSPLHF,TGTGCCATCAGTGAGTTGTTAGGGACAGGGGGATATAATTCACCCCTCCACTTT
TRBD1,few,TRBJ2-7,TRBV9,CASSPRQGSEQYF,TGTGCCAGCAGCCCTCGACAGGGTAGCGAGCAGTACTTC
-,many,TRBJ2-5,TRBV29-1,CSVVVETQYF,TGCAGCGTTGTTGTAGAGACCCAGTACTTC
-,many,TRBJ1-6,TRBV10-3,CAISEATLGSPLHF,TGTGCCATCAGTGAGGCAACATTGGGATCACCCCTCCACTTT
-,-,TRBJ1-1,TRBV15,CATESGGRARTEAFF,TGTGCCACCGAGAGCGGGGGCAGGGCCCGGACTGAAGCTTTCTTT
-,many,TRBJ1-6,TRBV10-3,CASNRGGVLNSPLHF,TGTGCCTCCAACCGCGGAGGGGTTCTAAATTCACCCCTCCACTTT
-,-,TRBJ1-4,TRBV2,CAHPRGVGEKLFF,TGTGCCCACCCACGGGGGGTAGGAGAAAAACTGTTTTTT
-,few,TRBJ2-7,TRBV6-6,CASAPSSYEQYF,TGTGCCAGCGCACCGAGCTCCTACGAGCAGTACTTC
TRBD1,-,TRBJ1-4,TRBV19,CASSPQDRVATNEKLFF,TGTGCCAGTAGTCCCCAGGACAGGGTTGCAACTAATGAAAAACTGTTTTTT
TRBD2,few,TRBJ2-7,TRBV20-1,CSASRIAGGDYEQYF,TGCAGTGCTAGCCGAATAGCGGGAGGGGACTACGAGCAGTACTTC
-,-,TRBJ1-1,TRBV6-5,CASSYEGQNTEAFF,TGTGCCAGCAGTTACGAAGGGCAGAACACTGAAGCTTTCTTT
-,many,TRBJ2-7,TRBV6-6,CASSYSSDYEQYF,TGTGCCAGCAGTTACTCTAGCGACTACGAGCAGTACTTC
-,-,TRBJ1-2,TRBV10-3,CAISGGAVDGYTF,TGTGCCATCAGTGGGGGCGCTGTAGATGGCTACACCTTC
TRBD1,-,TRBJ1-1,TRBV19,CASGSGTGVRAFF,TGTGCCAGCGGTTCCGGGACAGGCGTGAGAGCTTTCTTT
-,many,TRBJ1-5,TRBV20-1,CSLARGIWNQPQHF,TGCAGTCTAGCGAGGGGGATTTGGAATCAGCCCCAGCATTTT
-,few,TRBJ1-3,TRBV20-1,CSATPLGRSSGNTIYF,TGCAGTGCCACCCCTCTCGGGAGGAGCTCTGGAAACACCATATATTTT
TRBD2,many,TRBJ2-7,TRBV11-2,CASSRGLDPSYEQYF,TGTGCCAGCAGCCGGGGACTAGATCCCTCCTACGAGCAGTACTTC
TRBD1,few,TRBJ1-2,TRBV7-8,CASSWGQPANYGYTF,TGTGCCAGCAGCTGGGGACAGCCTGCTAACTATGGCTACACCTTC